This T cell receptor beta chain was profiled in a study of blood T cell repertoires in COVID-19. For the study at large: Acute and convalescent COVID-19 specimens originated in the United States, Italy and Spain. PBMCs, B-cell-depleted T cells, or T cells were the source of the cDNA or gDNA that made up the material.

Source study methods: Amplified reference gene primers provided the basis for estimating nucleated cell counts. Produced via immunoSEQ multiplex PCR; TCRdb's table is partial and in-frame only. V and J calls and clone size follow that table, whereas D and trimming were derived from the DNA. The sample shows some 320,000 clones, 70% to 90% of them seen only once. The CDR3 spans 16 residues. Between the trimmed V and J ends, which lost 0 bases and 6 bases, there was a span of 15 bases. Germline-derived CDR1 and CDR2 are SGHTA and FQGNSA. The clonotype comes from a woman aged 30 to 39 who had recovered from COVID-19. This chain uses TRBV7-2 with TRBJ1-5; D is unresolved. The sample consisted of peripheral blood. The CDR3 DNA reads TGTGCCAGCAGCTTAGCTCGGGGTGAGTTGGGTCAGCCCCAGCATTTT. Amino acids: CASSLARGELGQPQHF. Full variable domain (rest looked up from reference TRBV7-2 and TRBJ1-5): GAGVSQSPSNKVTEKGKDVELRCDPISGHTALYWYRQSLGQGLEFLIYFQGNSAPDKSGLPSDRFSAERTGGSVSTLTIQRTQQEDSAVYLCASSLARGELGQPQHFGDGTRLSIL.